The 20 T cell receptor beta chains in this list originate from one sample, sequenced in a study of blood T cells in healthy people across ages. Primers used in a second PCR of about 7 to 12 cycles were a sample-barcoded 5' primer and a J-beta primer mix. TCRdb reprocessed the 5' RACE reads with MiXCR, giving one entry per CDR3 protein. The sample holds over a million distinct CDR3 sequences, about 23% seen once. The data were also submitted as part of a second study, on T cells of mothers and their children.

The sequencing input was blood. The receptors come from a girl aged 2 to 9 in good health.

This clonotype was seen at least ten times. The J gene is TRBJ1-2, the V gene TRBV6-1; D remains ambiguous. The length of the CDR3 is 12 residues. Germline V lookup: CDR1 MNHNS, CDR2 SASEGT. The germline V and J ends were trimmed by 3 bases and 4 bases, with 6 bases remaining between them. The CDR3 sequence is CASSDRAYGYTF. CDR3 in DNA: TGTGCCAGCAGTGACCGGGCCTATGGCTACACCTTC.

This clonotype was seen only a few times. V is TRBV4-1 and J is TRBJ2-3; the D gene is possibly TRBD2 (6 bases). From germline, CDR1 is MGHRA and CDR2 YSYEKL. The germline V and J ends were trimmed by 4 bases and 2 bases, with 10 bases remaining between them. The CDR3 is made up of 14 amino acids. This CDR3 is CASSLREDTDTQYF. CDR3 nucleotides: TGCGCCAGCAGCCTGCGGGAAGACACAGATACGCAGTATTTT.

CDR3 sequence: CASSLDRQTKFF. CDR3 nucleotides: TGTGCCAGCAGCTTGGATAGACAGACTAAGTTCTTC. V is TRBV5-4 and J is TRBJ2-1; D possibly matches TRBD1 or TRBD2 (5 bases each). Germline CDR1 reads SGHNT; CDR2 reads YYREEE (reference sequence). With 0 bases removed from V and 14 bases from J, the gap between germline ends came to 12 bases. The CDR3 loop spans 12 amino acids.

The chain employs TRBV12-3 or TRBV12-4 and TRBJ2-1, with D tentatively TRBD2 (6 bases). Trimming shortened V by 7 bases and J by 0 bases, and 22 bases separated the two germline ends. This CDR3 contains 18 residues. CDR3 coding DNA: TGTGCCAGCATGGCGCCTTGGGGTTGGCGGGGCTCCTACAATGAGCAGTTCTTC. It is translated as CASMAPWGWRGSYNEQFF.

For this clonotype: At one of its ends the junction is not consistent with the germline gene, which may arise from a read error. V and J are TRBV12-3 or TRBV12-4 and TRBJ1-2, with 7 bases identical to TRBD1. CDR3 length: 14 amino acids. CDR3 loop: CASSKFQGEDGYTF. The CDR3 nucleotides read TGCGCCAGCAGTAAATTTCAGGGGGAGGATGGCTACACCTTC.

This clonotype came up many times. The chain combines TRBV4-1 with TRBJ1-6; D unresolved. V lost 1 base, J lost 6 bases, and 7 bases lay in between. The CDR3 length is 14 residues. Germline values: CDR1 MGHRA, CDR2 YSYEKL. The CDR3 nucleotides read TGCGCCAGCAGCCAAGCCCCGGGTAATTCACCCCTCCACTTT. Residues: CASSQAPGNSPLHF.

This chain uses TRBV2 with TRBJ2-1; no firm D call. V was shortened by 1 base and J by 9 bases, with 4 bases between the two germline ends. Germline V gene data show CDR1 as SNHLY and CDR2 as FYNNEI. The CDR3 is made up of 11 amino acids. CDR3 sequence reads: CASSEESEQFF. In DNA, the CDR3 is TGTGCCAGCAGTGAAGAGAGTGAGCAGTTCTTC.

The chain uses TRBV11-2 and TRBJ2-1; possible D gene TRBD2, 5 bases. With the DNA end fitting TRBJ2-7 better, the J assignment may be wrong. Looked up from germline, CDR1 is SGHAT and CDR2 is FQNNGV. The CDR3 totals 14 residues. The CDR3 sequence is CASSLAGHNYEQYF. The CDR3 DNA sequence: TGTGCCAGCAGCTTGGCGGGCCACAACTACGAGCAGTACTTC.

This clonotype was seen more than once but under ten times. The chain employs TRBV11-1 and TRBJ2-2; perhaps TRBD1 as D (5 bases). The germline gives CDR1 SGHAT, CDR2 FQDESV (reference sequence). V was cut by 5 bases and J by 8 bases, with 15 bases left in between. The CDR3 extends over 14 amino acids. The DNA for the CDR3 is TGTGCCAGCAGCCAATGGAAGGGGCAGGGGGAGCTGTTTTTT. Encoded protein: CASSQWKGQGELFF.

This clonotype has just a few counts. The V gene is TRBV28, the J gene TRBJ1-5; D is perhaps TRBD1 (5 bases). The ends were cut back, 6 bases at V and 6 bases at J, with 18 bases in the middle. The CDR3 runs to 15 residues. Germline V gives CDR1 MDHEN, CDR2 SYDVKM. CDR3 nucleotides: TGTGCCAGCAGACCCCCGGGGGTGGCACTTCAGCCCCAGCATTTT. Translation gives CASRPPGVALQPQHF.

The chain joins TRBV14 to TRBJ2-1; 7 bases line up with TRBD1. This CDR3 contains 16 residues. Germline V gene sequence: CDR1 SGHDN, CDR2 FVKESK. V dropped 2 bases and J dropped 8; count of bases not matched to a gene: 12. CDR3 bases: TGTGCCAGCAGCCAACTTGACAGGGTAATCATCGATGAGCAGTTCTTC. This codes for CASSQLDRVIIDEQFF.

The gene calls are TRBV20-1 and TRBJ1-4; no clear D gene. The CDR3 runs to 13 residues. V lost 3 bases and J 5 bases, leaving 10 bases between the germline ends. Germline assignment: CDR1 DFQATT and CDR2 SNEGSKA (reference sequence). The CDR3 region is CSASELRNEKLFF. In DNA, the CDR3 is TGCAGTGCTAGCGAGTTAAGAAATGAAAAACTGTTTTTT.

The chain is built from TRBV14 and TRBJ2-5, with a tentative D call TRBD1 (5 bases). The length of the CDR3 is 15 residues. Per germline, CDR1 SGHDN and CDR2 FVKESK. Trimming removed 4 bases from V and 0 bases from J, with 12 bases in between. The CDR3 is CASSLSLDNQETQYF. The DNA of the CDR3 is TGTGCCAGCAGCCTTTCCCTGGACAACCAAGAGACCCAGTACTTC.

The rearrangement uses TRBV7-4 and TRBJ2-7; D is perhaps TRBD1 (6 bases). The CDR3 has 16 amino acids. The V gene's germline CDR1 is SGHVT and CDR2 SQSDAQ. The V end was cut by 4 bases, the J end by 1 base, with 17 bases between. Here the CDR3 reads CASSSPYVDSSYEQYF. As DNA, the CDR3 is TGTGCCAGCAGCTCACCCTACGTGGACAGTTCCTACGAGCAGTACTTC.

This clonotype was seen ten or more times. The chain links TRBV7-8 to TRBJ2-3; 10 bases line up with TRBD2. This CDR3 contains 15 residues. In germline, CDR1 is SGHVS, CDR2 FQNEAQ. V was pared by 4 bases and J by 1 base, with 2 bases of the junction left unmatched. The CDR3 bases are TGTGCCAGCAGCTGGGGGACTAGCGGCACAGATACGCAGTATTTT. Translation gives CASSWGTSGTDTQYF.

J is TRBJ2-1 and V is TRBV29-1; 11 bases align to TRBD2. V shed 2 bases and J 4 bases; nucleotides not matched to a gene: 4. Per the germline V gene, CDR1 is SQVTM and CDR2 is ANQGSEA. The CDR3 has 15 amino acids. The CDR3 protein is CSVETGTSGYNEQFF. CDR3 bases: TGCAGCGTTGAAACCGGGACTAGCGGATACAATGAGCAGTTCTTC.

V usage is TRBV2 and J usage is TRBJ1-2, with D possibly being TRBD1 (5 bases). Trimming left V 9 bases short and J 4 bases short, with 18 bases between. The CDR3 is 14 residues long. Germline CDR1 is SNHLY and CDR2 is FYNNEI. The CDR3 nucleotides are TGTGCCAGTGGGGGGTCAGCCCCCTCCTATGGCTACACCTTC. Translated, it gives CASGGSAPSYGYTF.

V gene TRBV28 combines with J gene TRBJ2-6; D unresolved. This CDR3 region has 19 residues. Germline CDR1 reads MDHEN; CDR2 reads SYDVKM. The V and J ends lost 1 base and 0 bases respectively, with 16 bases between them. The CDR3 bases are TGTGCCAGCAGTTTATTCTCTTTCGACCGACTCTCTGGGGCCAACGTCCTGACTTTC. Amino acid sequence: CASSLFSFDRLSGANVLTF.

The table lists this clonotype with a few counts. The gene calls are TRBV20-1 and TRBJ2-7; D ambiguous. The V gene's germline CDR1 is DFQATT and CDR2 SNEGSKA (reference sequence). V shed 0 bases and J shed 12 bases, with 21 bases lying between them. CDR3 length: 14 amino acids. CDR3 sequence reads: CSAREGLVGLFSYF. The CDR3 coding sequence is TGCAGTGCTAGAGAAGGGCTAGTCGGCCTGTTTTCGTACTTC.

V and J are TRBV29-1 and TRBJ1-1; 7 positions match TRBD1. Unmatched junction bases numbered 4, after V lost 7 bases and J lost 2 bases. Germline lookup yields CDR1 SQVTM and CDR2 ANQGSEA. The CDR3 is 12 amino acids. The CDR3 DNA sequence: TGCAGCGCCCGGGACAGCAACACTGAAGCTTTCTTT. Residues: CSARDSNTEAFF.